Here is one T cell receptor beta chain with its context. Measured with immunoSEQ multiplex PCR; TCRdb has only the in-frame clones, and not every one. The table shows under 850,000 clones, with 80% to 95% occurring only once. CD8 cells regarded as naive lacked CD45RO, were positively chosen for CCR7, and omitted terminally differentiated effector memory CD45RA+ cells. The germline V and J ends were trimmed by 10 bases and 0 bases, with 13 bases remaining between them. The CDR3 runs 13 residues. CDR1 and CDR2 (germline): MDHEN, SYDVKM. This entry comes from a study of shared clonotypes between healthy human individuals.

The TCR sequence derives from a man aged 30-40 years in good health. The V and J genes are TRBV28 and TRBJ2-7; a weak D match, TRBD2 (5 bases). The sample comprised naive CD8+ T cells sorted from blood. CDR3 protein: CAISSEGSYEQYF. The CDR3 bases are TGTGCCATCTCCTCAGAGGGCTCCTACGAGCAGTACTTC.